This T cell receptor (beta chain) comes out of a study of T cells in Graves' hyperthyroidism and ophthalmopathy. The V segment lost 6 bases and the J segment 2 bases; nucleotides outside the gene matches: 7. The CDR3 runs to 15 residues. Amplification of TCR beta CDR3 regions was performed using RNA transcripts as template. TCR CDR3 regions were first amplified by RT-PCR with HTBI primers. MiXCR, applied by TCRdb to the multiplex PCR reads, yields one record per CDR3 protein. There are a few hundred thousand distinct CDR3 sequences in the sample; 15% to 20% occur only once, and 15% to 20% lies in the top ten. This clonotype was seen ten or more times.

The chain couples TRBV12-3 or TRBV12-4 to TRBJ1-1, with 9 bases matching TRBD1. The TCR was taken from a woman in her late teens or twenties with Graves' ophthalmopathy. Sequencing input: blood. CDR3 DNA sequence: TGTGCCAGCAGCCCGACAGGGGGGGCAAACACTGAAGCTTTCTTT. Translated, it gives CASSPTGGANTEAFF.